These 19 T cell receptor beta chains came from one sample sequenced in a study of blood T cell repertoires in COVID-19. TCRdb keeps only in-frame clones here, not all; method: immunoSEQ multiplex PCR. This table holds about 260,000 clones, more than 80% found once. Sequencing was done on a sample of peripheral blood. These TCRs come from a woman in her 40s with acute or convalescent COVID-19.

V usage is TRBV24-1 and J usage is TRBJ2-4, with 11 bases aligning to TRBD1. The CDR3 runs 16 residues. V shed 3 bases and J 7 bases; nucleotides not matched to a gene: 7. In germline, CDR1 is KGHDR, CDR2 SFDVKD. CDR3 region: CATSDAGTGGLNIQYF. For the CDR3, the DNA is TGTGCCACCAGTGATGCCGGGACAGGGGGTTTGAACATTCAGTACTTC.

This clone has just one count. This rearrangement joins TRBV24-1 to TRBJ2-1; D uncertain. V gave up 0 bases and J gave up 10 bases, with 9 bases separating them. Per the germline V gene, CDR1 is KGHDR and CDR2 is SFDVKD. This CDR3 has 13 amino acids. CDR3 DNA sequence: TGTGCCACCAGTGATTTGAGTTCCAGGGAGCAGTTCTTC. Protein: CATSDLSSREQFF.

The CDR3 DNA sequence: TGCAGCGCCGCTTCCGGGACAGGGCGTACACCCCTCCACTTT. This encodes CSAASGTGRTPLHF. This chain joins TRBV29-1 and TRBJ1-6, with 9 positions matching TRBD1. Losses at the gene ends were 7 bases for V and 11 bases for J; bases not matched to a gene: 12. The CDR3 runs to 14 residues. From germline, CDR1 is SQVTM and CDR2 ANQGSEA.

The chain employs TRBV6-5 and TRBJ2-1; 12 nucleotides line up with TRBD1. Germline V gene data show CDR1 as MNHEY and CDR2 as SVGAGI. J lost 9 bases, V lost 4 bases, and 7 bases had no gene match. The CDR3 runs to 15 residues. CDR3 in amino acids: CASSLGQGALFEQFF. CDR3 in DNA: TGTGCCAGCAGTTTGGGACAGGGGGCGCTTTTTGAGCAGTTCTTC.

As to this clone: One end of the junction does not line up with germline, which may come from a read error. The CDR3 protein is CASSRTEGSPPHF. The CDR3 DNA is TGTGCCAGCAGTAGGACAGAGGGTTCACCCCCCCACTTT. This chain links TRBV2 with TRBJ1-6; D perhaps matches TRBD1 (6 bases). The length of the CDR3 is 13 residues. Germline V gene sequence: CDR1 SNHLY, CDR2 FYNNEI. Drawing the rest from reference TRBV2 and TRBJ1-6, the complete variable domain is EPEVTQTPSHQVTQMGQEVILRCVPISNHLYFYWYRQILGQKVEFLVSFYNNEISEKSEIFDDQFSVERPDGSNFTLKIRSTKLEDSAMYFCASSRTEGSPPHFGNGTRLTVT.

The CDR3 sequence: CAWSQRARGYTF. In DNA form, the CDR3 reads TGTGCCTGGAGCCAGAGGGCTCGTGGCTACACCTTC. The chain recombines TRBV30 with TRBJ1-2; D not certain. Germline CDR1 and CDR2: GTSNPN and SVGIG (reference sequence). V was shortened by 3 bases and J by 7 bases, with 12 bases between the two germline ends. The CDR3 is 12 residues long.

The chain employs TRBV24-1 and TRBJ2-3; 14 bases line up with TRBD2. The V segment lost 3 bases and the J segment 4 bases; nucleotides outside the gene matches: 2. Germline CDR1 KGHDR, CDR2 SFDVKD. The CDR3 sequence is 16 residues long. This CDR3 is CATSDPTSGGADTQYF. The CDR3 DNA reads TGTGCCACCAGTGATCCGACTAGCGGGGGGGCAGATACGCAGTATTTT.

The V gene is TRBV27, the J gene TRBJ1-2; weak D call: TRBD1 (6 bases). The CDR3 extends over 17 amino acids. Germline V CDR1 and CDR2: MNHEY, SMNVEV (reference sequence). V lost 6 bases and J 0 bases, leaving 20 bases between the germline ends. For the CDR3, the DNA is TGTGCCAGCAGACCCCTCCGGCGTCAGGGGACTAACTATGGCTACACCTTC. This codes for CASRPLRRQGTNYGYTF.

A remark on this clone: One end of the junction varies from germline; a read error may be responsible. The rearrangement joins TRBV2 to TRBJ1-5; 7 bases align to TRBD1. Germline CDR1 and CDR2: SNHLY and FYNNEI. CDR3 size: 16 residues. This chain's CDR3 is CASSRQGFSPNRPQHF. As DNA, the CDR3 is TGTGCCAGCAGTAGACAGGGCTTCTCACCCAATCGGCCCCAGCATTTT.

V usage is TRBV14 and J usage is TRBJ2-1, with TRBD2 matching over 12 bases. Germline V gene sequence: CDR1 SGHDN, CDR2 FVKESK. V was clipped by 4 bases and J by 0 bases; unmatched bases: 10. This CDR3 contains 19 residues. Here the CDR3 reads CASSRRTSGATSSYNEQFF. The CDR3 coding sequence is TGTGCCAGCAGCCGTCGGACTAGCGGGGCGACGAGCTCCTACAATGAGCAGTTCTTC.

The CDR3 spells CASSLESGGRSGYTF. The DNA of the CDR3 is TGCGCCAGCAGCTTGGAGTCAGGGGGTAGATCTGGCTACACCTTC. This chain links TRBV5-1 with TRBJ1-2, with 7 bases matching TRBD1. Germline trimming cut 0 bases from V and 7 bases from J; bases unmatched to any gene: 9. Germline V gives CDR1 SGHRS, CDR2 YFSETQ. The CDR3 is 15 amino acids.

This chain uses TRBV28 with TRBJ1-5; 9 bases align to TRBD1. The CDR3 is 15 amino acids. V gave up 8 bases and J gave up 2 bases; unmatched junction bases: 7. CDR1 MDHEN and CDR2 SYDVKM come from the germline V gene. DNA for the CDR3: TGTGCCAGCCAACAGGGGGCTCCCCGCAATCAGCCCCAGCATTTT. It is translated as CASQQGAPRNQPQHF. Variable domain in full (rest from reference TRBV28 and TRBJ1-5): DVKVTQSSRYLVKRTGEKVFLECVQDMDHENMFWYRQDPGLGLRLIYFSYDVKMKEKGDIPEGYSVSREKKERFSLILESASTNQTSMYLCASQQGAPRNQPQHFGDGTRLSIL.

CDR3 loop: CASSSIARNTEAFF. The CDR3 region has the DNA TGTGCCAGCAGCTCCATAGCGCGGAACACTGAAGCTTTCTTT. V usage is TRBV7-8 and J usage is TRBJ1-1; D not certain. CDR1 and CDR2 (germline): SGHVS, FQNEAQ. The CDR3 spans 14 residues. Trimming removed 4 bases at V and 1 base at J, with 10 bases between.

The V call is TRBV5-5, the J call TRBJ1-2; unclear D gene. Between the trimmed V and J ends, which lost 2 bases and 9 bases, there was a span of 29 bases. From germline, CDR1 is SGHKS and CDR2 YYEKEE (reference sequence). The CDR3 is 18 amino acids. CDR3 in amino acids: CASSFESEFGWVGGSYTF. The CDR3 region has the DNA TGTGCCAGCAGCTTCGAGTCTGAGTTCGGCTGGGTTGGAGGGAGCTACACCTTC.

The V call is TRBV27, the J call TRBJ1-4; D is undetermined. V lost 2 bases, J lost 4 bases, and 5 bases lay in between. Germline values: CDR1 MNHEY, CDR2 SMNVEV (reference sequence). The CDR3 is made up of 13 amino acids. The CDR3 nucleotides are TGTGCCAGCAGTTTAAACTATAATGAAAAACTGTTTTTT. Translating it yields CASSLNYNEKLFF.

The chain is built from TRBV6-5 and TRBJ1-1, with D perhaps TRBD1 (6 bases). The CDR3 contains 13 residues. The V end was cut by 2 bases, the J end by 9 bases, with 13 bases between. Germline V gene data show CDR1 as MNHEY and CDR2 as SVGAGI. The CDR3 sequence: CASSYEGTGKAFF. The CDR3 nucleotides are TGTGCCAGCAGTTACGAGGGTACAGGGAAAGCTTTCTTT.

This clone was seen just once. The rearrangement joins TRBV9 to TRBJ2-4; perhaps TRBD1 as D (6 bases). Per germline, CDR1 SGDLS and CDR2 YYNGEE. There are 15 residues in the CDR3. The ends were cut back, 3 bases at V and 7 bases at J, with 17 bases in the middle. The CDR3 here is CASSARQDLGNIQYF. The CDR3 DNA reads as TGTGCCAGCAGCGCTCGACAGGACCTGGGGAACATTCAGTACTTC.

CDR3: CASSLFSGANTEAFF. The DNA for the CDR3 is TGTGCCAGCAGCTTATTTAGCGGGGCCAACACTGAAGCTTTCTTT. The chain joins TRBV7-2 to TRBJ1-1; D is possibly TRBD1 (5 bases). Germline V gene lookup returns CDR1 SGHTA and CDR2 FQGNSA. CDR3 length: 15 residues. Deletions cut 2 bases from V and 2 bases from J, with 12 bases between.

V gene TRBV24-1 combines with J gene TRBJ2-2; TRBD1 matches 9 bases. V lost 9 bases and J lost 4; bases outside the gene matches: 5. CDR1 and CDR2 from the germline V gene are KGHDR and SFDVKD. The CDR3 spans 14 residues. The CDR3 coding sequence is TGTGCCACCCGCGGACAGGGGAGCACCGGGGAGCTGTTTTTT. Translating it yields CATRGQGSTGELFF.